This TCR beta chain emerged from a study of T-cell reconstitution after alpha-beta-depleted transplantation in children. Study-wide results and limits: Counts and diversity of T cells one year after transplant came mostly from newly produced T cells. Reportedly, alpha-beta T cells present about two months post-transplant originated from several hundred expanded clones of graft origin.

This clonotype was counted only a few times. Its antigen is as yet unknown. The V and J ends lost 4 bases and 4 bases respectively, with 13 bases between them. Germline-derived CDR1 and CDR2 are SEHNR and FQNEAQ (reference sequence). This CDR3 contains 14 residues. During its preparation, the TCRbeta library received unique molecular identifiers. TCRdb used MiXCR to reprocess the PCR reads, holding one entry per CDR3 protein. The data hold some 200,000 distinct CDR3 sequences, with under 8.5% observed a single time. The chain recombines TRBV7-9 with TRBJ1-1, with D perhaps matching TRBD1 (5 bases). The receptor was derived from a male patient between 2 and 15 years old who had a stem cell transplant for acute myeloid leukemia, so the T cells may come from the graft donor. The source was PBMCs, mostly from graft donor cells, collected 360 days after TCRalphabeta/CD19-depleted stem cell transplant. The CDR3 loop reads CASSSQGEGTEAFF. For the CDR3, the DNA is TGTGCCAGCAGCTCCCAGGGTGAGGGCACTGAAGCTTTCTTT.